In this sample, the clone carrying this T cell receptor beta chain turned up a few times. Its antigen is not known. The sample is drawn from a study of T-cell reconstitution after alpha-beta-depleted transplantation in children. Study outcomes and limitations: It was newly produced T cells that mostly accounted for T-cell counts and diversity one year after transplant. Surviving recipient T cells and thymic progenitors accounted for the high day-60 TCRbeta diversity observed in some patients. Expanded graft clones, several hundred of them, were reportedly the source of alpha-beta T cells about two months after transplant.

It was with unique molecular identifiers that the TCRbeta library was prepared. TCRdb passed the PCR reads through MiXCR, listing each CDR3 protein once. The sample holds about 420,000 distinct CDR3 sequences; under 20% are singletons and the top ten take less than 30%. The origin of this receptor is a boy in the first two years of life who had a stem cell transplant for Wiskott-Aldrich syndrome, so the T cells may come from the graft donor. This material consisted of PBMCs, mostly from graft donor cells, taken 360 days after TCRalphabeta/CD19-depleted stem cell transplant.

CDR3 loop: CASSYKLGADQPQHF. CDR3 DNA: TGTGCCAGCAGTTATAAGCTGGGGGCCGATCAGCCCCAGCATTTT. V and J are TRBV6-5 and TRBJ1-5; weak D call: TRBD1 (6 bases). Trimming stripped 3 bases from V and 5 bases from J, with 14 bases between. Germline loops: CDR1 MNHEY, CDR2 SVGAGI. This CDR3 comprises 15 residues.